A selection of T cell receptor beta chains follows, all from one sample in a study of T cell responses to AZD1222 COVID-19 vaccine. Profiling relied on immunoSEQ multiplex PCR, and the TCRdb table lists in-frame clones only, not all of them. The data show approximately 82,000 clones, 80% to 90% seen once. Sequenced here: peripheral blood, sampled on day 0 of AZD1222 vaccination. The receptors were sampled from an adult in good health. The CDR3 runs from the conserved cysteine through the conserved F or W. A D gene is named only where the DNA matches it firmly. For some rows the clone size is stated as once, few or many, or as a class when expanded; others skip it.

TRBV7-9	NA	NA	TRBJ2-7	CASSPGTSYEQYF	TGTGCCAGCAGCCCGGGGACTTCCTACGAGCAGTACTTC
TRBV6-5	NA	NA	TRBJ1-2	CASRGFRPPHTF	TGTGCCAGCAGGGGATTCCGACCTCCCCACACCTTC
TRBV7-2	TRBD1	NA	TRBJ1-5	CASSLGTENQPQHF	TGTGCCAGCAGCCTGGGGACAGAAAATCAGCCCCAGCATTTT
TRBV27	NA	NA	TRBJ2-2	CASSLSMLRVAGELFF	TGTGCCAGCAGTTTATCGATGCTAAGGGTGGCCGGGGAGCTGTTTTTT
TRBV27	NA	NA	TRBJ2-5	CASSLYFQETQYF	TGTGCCAGCAGTTTGTACTTCCAAGAGACCCAGTACTTC
TRBV28	NA	few	TRBJ1-2	CASSQPMSALGNGYTF	TGTGCCAGCAGTCAGCCCATGAGTGCGCTCGGCAATGGCTACACCTTC
TRBV2	TRBD2	few	TRBJ2-5	CASRHLSGTSGQETQYF	TGTGCCAGCAGACACCTCTCCGGGACTAGCGGCCAAGAGACCCAGTACTTC
TRBV9	NA	NA	TRBJ1-1	CASNTGNLNTEAFF	TGTGCCAGCAATACAGGGAACTTGAACACTGAAGCTTTCTTT
TRBV7-9	NA	NA	TRBJ1-2	CASSPGPATNYGYTF	TGTGCCAGCAGCCCGGGACCGGCGACTAACTATGGCTACACCTTC
TRBV6-5	TRBD2	few	TRBJ2-3	CASTSLAGASDTQYF	TGTGCCAGCACCTCACTAGCGGGGGCTTCAGATACGCAGTATTTT
TRBV20-1	NA	NA	TRBJ1-2	CSARPDYGYTF	TGCAGTGCTAGGCCCGACTATGGCTACACCTTC
TRBV7-2	TRBD1	few	TRBJ2-1	CASRPTGLDNEQFF	TGTGCCAGCAGACCGACAGGGTTGGACAATGAGCAGTTCTTC
TRBV28	NA	NA	TRBJ1-1	CASSLQGDPMNTEAFF	TGTGCCAGCAGTTTGCAAGGGGATCCTATGAACACTGAAGCTTTCTTT
TRBV18	NA	NA	TRBJ2-2	CASSPDRHTGELFF	TGTGCCAGCTCACCAGACAGGCACACCGGGGAGCTGTTTTTT
TRBV11-1	NA	NA	TRBJ2-3	CASSLNTDTQYF	TGTGCCAGCAGCCTAAACACAGATACGCAGTATTTT
TRBV18	TRBD1	NA	TRBJ2-5	CASSPRGGQGWIQETQYF	TGTGCCAGCTCACCACGGGGTGGACAGGGGTGGATCCAAGAGACCCAGTACTTC
TRBV28	TRBD1	once	TRBJ1-3	CASSPPRGRRGRATIYF	TGTGCCAGCAGCCCCCCGAGGGGGCGAAGAGGGAGGGCCACCATATATTTT
TRBV4-2	TRBD1	NA	TRBJ1-2	CASSQDLGQNYGYTF	TGTGCCAGCAGCCAAGATTTGGGACAGAACTATGGCTACACCTTC
TRBV27	TRBD1	NA	TRBJ1-5	CASRRQGAGQPQHF	TGTGCCAGCAGACGACAGGGGGCCGGGCAGCCCCAGCATTTT
TRBV3-1/TRBV3-2	NA	NA	TRBJ1-2	CASSLRPYGYTF	TGTGCCAGCAGTCTCAGACCCTATGGCTACACCTTC
TRBV5-6	TRBD2	NA	TRBJ2-7	CASSRRGLAGLRRYF	TGTGCCAGCAGCCGCAGAGGACTAGCGGGCCTCCGGCGGTACTTC
TRBV4-2	TRBD1	NA	TRBJ1-5	CASSQVSQGNQPQHF	TGTGCCAGCAGCCAAGTTTCACAGGGGAATCAGCCCCAGCATTTT
TRBV7-6	NA	NA	TRBJ2-3	CASSLASGKTDTQYF	TGTGCCAGCAGCTTAGCCTCGGGGAAGACAGATACGCAGTATTTT
TRBV7-2	TRBD2	NA	TRBJ2-1	CASSYSGRGGLYNEQFF	TGTGCCAGCAGCTATAGCGGGAGGGGGGGCTTATACAATGAGCAGTTCTTC
TRBV7-8	TRBD2	once	TRBJ2-7	CASSPRTSGGAYEQYF	TGTGCCAGCAGCCCACGGACTAGCGGGGGGGCCTACGAGCAGTACTTC
TRBV14	NA	NA	TRBJ2-5	CASSQEMAALTYQETQYF	TGTGCCAGCAGCCAAGAGATGGCGGCACTGACGTACCAAGAGACCCAGTACTTC
TRBV6-2/TRBV6-3	TRBD1	NA	TRBJ1-2	CASSTLKDRGNNGYTF	TGTGCCAGCAGCACCCTAAAAGACAGGGGGAACAATGGCTACACCTTC
TRBV7-7	NA	NA	TRBJ2-3	CASSPAGWTQGTDTQYF	TGTGCTAGCAGCCCGGCCGGCTGGACACAAGGCACAGATACGCAGTATTTT